This T cell receptor beta chain is drawn from a study of OX40 agonist ivuxolimab in advanced cancers. Whole-study context: Treatment of patients was with ivuxolimab, an agonistic anti-OX40 (CD134) antibody.

The protocol was immunoSEQ multiplex PCR, while the TCRdb copy is restricted to in-frame clones and leaves out a portion. This sample carries over 75,000 clones, 75% to 95% of them seen once, and the ten largest clones take around 0.44%. Germline CDR1 KGHSH, CDR2 LQKENI. The CDR3 consists of 13 residues. Trimming removed 3 bases from V and 2 bases from J, with 7 bases in between. Study-wide findings and caveats: Dosing at 0.1 to 3.0 mg/kg was accompanied by clonal expansion of CD4+ and CD8+ blood T cells by week 6. Expanded clones tended on average to be more numerous among CD8+ T cells than CD4+.

Prior autoimmune disease or systemic immunosuppression barred patients. Remarks on this clone: Its antigen is not identified.

This clonotype originated in an adult with an advanced solid tumor such as melanoma, head and neck, liver or kidney cancer. The chain couples TRBV18 to TRBJ1-1, with D hard to call. Sequences were derived from CD4+ or CD8+ T cells sorted from blood, sampled in a trial of the OX40 agonist ivuxolimab. The CDR3 bases are TGTGCCAGCTCACCGGGGATCAACACTGAAGCTTTCTTT. As protein: CASSPGINTEAFF.